This entry lists 11 T cell receptor beta chains sequenced from one sample in a study of blood T cell repertoires in COVID-19. The assay was immunoSEQ multiplex PCR, and TCRdb's table has in-frame clones only and misses some. The data contain roughly 430,000 clones, roughly 90% of them singletons. The sample taken for sequencing was PBMCs or T cells enriched from blood (not recorded which). These TCRs come from a woman aged 35 to 49 with acute COVID-19.

On this clone itself: Distinct nucleotide sequences in the sample also encode this CDR3. The rearrangement joins TRBV4-1 to TRBJ2-7, with a weak D call TRBD2 (6 bases). The CDR3 contains 14 residues. The germline V gene has CDR1 MGHRA and CDR2 YSYEKL. With 1 base removed from V and 2 bases from J, the gap between germline ends came to 9 bases. The CDR3 is CASSQGQRAYEQYF. CDR3 nucleotide sequence: TGCGCCAGCAGCCAAGGCCAGCGGGCCTACGAGCAGTACTTC.

This rearrangement joins TRBV3-1 (or the pseudogene TRBV3-2) to TRBJ2-7; D may be TRBD1 (6 bases). Germline V lookup: CDR1 LGHDT, CDR2 YNNKEL (reference sequence). This CDR3 has 16 residues. The V end lost 3 bases, the J end lost 3 bases, and 18 bases lay between the germline ends. The CDR3 bases are TGTGCCAGCAGCCATGCAAAGGGGACAACACTCTACGAGCAGTACTTC. This gives the protein CASSHAKGTTLYEQYF.

This chain joins TRBV24-1 and TRBJ1-2, with D uncertain. V was shortened by 4 bases and J by 7 bases, with 9 bases between the two germline ends. Germline assignment: CDR1 KGHDR and CDR2 SFDVKD. The CDR3 is 12 amino acids. CDR3 in amino acids: CATSEPGFGYTF. The CDR3 DNA reads as TGTGCCACCAGTGAGCCGGGGTTTGGCTACACCTTC.

The chain links TRBV9 to TRBJ2-3; D gene unclear. Trimming took 4 bases from V and 4 from J, leaving 10 bases between them. The CDR3 is 13 amino acids. CDR1 is SGDLS, CDR2 YYNGEE, per germline. CDR3 nucleotides: TGTGCCAGCAGCACCGATCTATCAGATACGCAGTATTTT. Its protein product is CASSTDLSDTQYF.

V is TRBV2 and J is TRBJ2-3, with 10 nucleotides matching TRBD2. The trim removed 2 bases at V and 6 bases at J, leaving 8 bases unmatched. Germline values: CDR1 SNHLY, CDR2 FYNNEI. There are 16 residues in the CDR3. CDR3 sequence reads: CASSELSGGALDTQYF. CDR3 DNA: TGTGCCAGCAGTGAACTCAGCGGGGGGGCGTTGGATACGCAGTATTTT.

The chain carries TRBV19 and TRBJ2-7; 7 nucleotides match TRBD1. The germline gives CDR1 LNHDA, CDR2 SQIVND (reference sequence). The CDR3 consists of 14 residues. J gave up 5 bases and V 3 bases, and 7 bases lay outside the gene matches. The CDR3 coding sequence is TGTGCCAGTAGTATTAGGGGACAGCGTAACGAGCAGTACTTC. Its protein product is CASSIRGQRNEQYF.

The chain links TRBV5-4 to TRBJ2-6; D call uncertain. Trimming took 4 bases from V and 0 from J, leaving 17 bases between them. The CDR3 totals 18 residues. CDR1 and CDR2 (germline): SGHNT, YYREEE (reference sequence). The CDR3 nucleotides are TGTGCCAGCAGCCCAGGTTGGCCCCCGGTCTCTGGGGCCAACGTCCTGACTTTC. It codes for CASSPGWPPVSGANVLTF.

The chain combines TRBV5-8 with TRBJ2-7, with 8 nucleotides matching TRBD1. The CDR3 covers 13 residues. The germline gives CDR1 SGHTS, CDR2 YDEGEE. Trimming removed 3 bases from V and 3 bases from J; junction bases left unmatched: 2. CDR3 loop: CASSSGQGYEQYF. In nucleotides, the CDR3 is TGTGCCAGCAGCTCAGGACAGGGCTACGAGCAGTACTTC.

Concerning this clone: Relative to the germline gene, one junction end is altered; a read error may explain this. The J gene is TRBJ1-5, the V gene TRBV20-1; D gene ambiguous. This CDR3 has 10 amino acids. Germline V gene sequence: CDR1 DFQATT, CDR2 SNEGSKA (reference sequence). Here the CDR3 DNA reads TGCAGTGCTAGCGATCAGCCCCAGCATTTT. Translated, it gives CSASDQPQHF.

The V and J genes are TRBV7-9 and TRBJ1-1; D ambiguous. Deletions cut 1 base from V and 5 bases from J, with 8 bases between. Germline V gene lookup returns CDR1 SEHNR and CDR2 FQNEAQ (reference sequence). This CDR3 has 13 residues. The CDR3: CASSLGGMTEAFF. CDR3 nucleotide sequence: TGTGCCAGCAGCTTAGGAGGTATGACTGAAGCTTTCTTT.

The CDR3, as DNA: TGCGCCAGCAGCGTAACAGGGGAGCCCGGAAACACCATATATTTT. This encodes CASSVTGEPGNTIYF. V gene TRBV5-1 combines with J gene TRBJ1-3; 7 bases fit TRBD1. Germline V CDR1 and CDR2: SGHRS, YFSETQ. The V gene end was trimmed by 4 bases and the J gene end by 4 bases; junction bases not matched to a gene: 8. This CDR3 is 15 amino acids long.